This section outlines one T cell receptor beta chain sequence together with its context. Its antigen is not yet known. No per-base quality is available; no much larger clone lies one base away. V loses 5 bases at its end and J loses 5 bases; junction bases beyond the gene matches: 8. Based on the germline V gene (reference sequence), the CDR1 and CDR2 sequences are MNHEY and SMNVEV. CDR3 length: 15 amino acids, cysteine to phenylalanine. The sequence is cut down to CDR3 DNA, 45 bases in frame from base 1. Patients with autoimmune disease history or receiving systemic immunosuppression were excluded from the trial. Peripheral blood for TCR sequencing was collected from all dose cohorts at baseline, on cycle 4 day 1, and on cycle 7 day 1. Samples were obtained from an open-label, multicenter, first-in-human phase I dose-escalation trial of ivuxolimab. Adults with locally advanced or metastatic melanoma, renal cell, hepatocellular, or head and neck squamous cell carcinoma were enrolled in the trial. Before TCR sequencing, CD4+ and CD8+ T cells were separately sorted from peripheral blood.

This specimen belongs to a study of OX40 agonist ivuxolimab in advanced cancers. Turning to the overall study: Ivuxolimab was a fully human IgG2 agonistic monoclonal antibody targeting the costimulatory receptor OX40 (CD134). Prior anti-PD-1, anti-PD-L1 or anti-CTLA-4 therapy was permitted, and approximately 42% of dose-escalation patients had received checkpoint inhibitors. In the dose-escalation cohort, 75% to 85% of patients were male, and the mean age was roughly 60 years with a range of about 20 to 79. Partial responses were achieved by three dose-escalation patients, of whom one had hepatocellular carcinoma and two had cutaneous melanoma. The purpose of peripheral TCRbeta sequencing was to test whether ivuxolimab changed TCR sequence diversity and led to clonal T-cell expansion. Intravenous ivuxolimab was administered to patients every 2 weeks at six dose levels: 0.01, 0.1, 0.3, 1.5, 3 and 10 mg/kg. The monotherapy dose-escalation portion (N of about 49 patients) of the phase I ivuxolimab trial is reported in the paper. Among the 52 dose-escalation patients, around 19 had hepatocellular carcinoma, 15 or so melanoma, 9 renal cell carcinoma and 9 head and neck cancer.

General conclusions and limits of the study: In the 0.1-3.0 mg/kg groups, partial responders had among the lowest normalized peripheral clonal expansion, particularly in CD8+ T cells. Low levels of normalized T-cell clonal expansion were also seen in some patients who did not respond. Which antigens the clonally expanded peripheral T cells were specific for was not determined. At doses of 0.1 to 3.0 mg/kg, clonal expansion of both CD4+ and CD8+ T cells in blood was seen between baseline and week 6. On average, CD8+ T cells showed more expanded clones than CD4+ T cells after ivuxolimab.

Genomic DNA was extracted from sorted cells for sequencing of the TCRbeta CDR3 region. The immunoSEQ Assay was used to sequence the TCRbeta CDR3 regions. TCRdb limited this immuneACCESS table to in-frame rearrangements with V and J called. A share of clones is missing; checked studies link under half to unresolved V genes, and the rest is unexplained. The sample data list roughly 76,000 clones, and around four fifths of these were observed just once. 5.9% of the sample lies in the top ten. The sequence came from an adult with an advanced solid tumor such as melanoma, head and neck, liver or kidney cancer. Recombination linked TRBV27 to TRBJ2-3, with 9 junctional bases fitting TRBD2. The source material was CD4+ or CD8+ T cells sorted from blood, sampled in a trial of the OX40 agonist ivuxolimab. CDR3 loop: CASSPGLAGRDTQYF. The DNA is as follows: TGTGCCAGCAGTCCCGGGCTAGCGGGGAGAGATACGCAGTATTTT.